Each of the 8 T cell receptor beta chains below was sequenced from the same sample in a study of blood T cell repertoires in COVID-19. Here immunoSEQ multiplex PCR was the method, and the copy in TCRdb shows in-frame clones only, minus some. The sample includes about 220,000 clones, 70% to 90% of them seen just once. Input material: peripheral blood. These receptors all come from a human donor in a cohort sampled during active COVID-19.

The J gene is TRBJ1-4, the V gene TRBV19, with D possibly TRBD1 on 5 matching bases. The V end lost 6 bases, the J end lost 1 base, and 15 bases lay between the germline ends. This CDR3 has 16 amino acids. The germline V gene has CDR1 LNHDA and CDR2 SQIVND (reference sequence). The CDR3 here is CASSPGTGGTNEKLFF. The CDR3 DNA reads as TGTGCCAGTAGCCCCGGGACCGGGGGAACTAATGAAAAACTGTTTTTT.

The chain joins TRBV2 to TRBJ1-2; 8 bases agree with TRBD1. Germline CDR1 SNHLY, CDR2 FYNNEI. V dropped 7 bases and J dropped 8; count of bases not matched to a gene: 6. The CDR3 loop spans 12 amino acids. CDR3 coding DNA: TGTGCCAGCACCCAGGGGGCAGGGGGCTACACCTTC. The encoded protein is CASTQGAGGYTF.

The chain has TRBV11-2 and TRBJ2-3; no firm D call. The germline V gene encodes CDR1 SGHAT and CDR2 FQNNGV. The V end lost 1 base, the J end lost 5 bases, and 7 bases lay between the germline ends. This CDR3 region has 13 residues. In DNA form, the CDR3 reads TGTGCCAGCAGCTTAGCCGCACAAGATACGCAGTATTTT. Translated, it gives CASSLAAQDTQYF.

The J gene is TRBJ1-1, the V gene TRBV28; D is possibly TRBD1 (6 bases). The germline V and J ends were trimmed by 3 bases and 4 bases, with 12 bases remaining between them. Per the germline V gene, CDR1 is MDHEN and CDR2 is SYDVKM. The CDR3 covers 14 residues. CDR3 loop: CASSLMGAATEAFF. In DNA, the CDR3 is TGTGCCAGCAGTTTGATGGGGGCTGCCACTGAAGCTTTCTTT.

The chain couples TRBV28 to TRBJ1-1; D unresolved. V lost 1 base, J lost 6 bases, and 15 bases lay in between. This CDR3 has 15 amino acids. Per the germline V gene, CDR1 is MDHEN and CDR2 is SYDVKM. The CDR3 bases are TGTGCCAGCAGTTTATTGGGAGTCCTCTGGTCTGAAGCTTTCTTT. Its protein product is CASSLLGVLWSEAFF.

Notes on this clone: This sample also contains other DNA sequences that code for the same CDR3. The V gene is TRBV2, the J gene TRBJ2-2; D may be TRBD1 (5 bases). CDR1 and CDR2 from the germline V gene are SNHLY and FYNNEI. CDR3 length equals 14 residues. Trimming removed 4 bases from V and 4 bases from J, with 10 bases in between. The CDR3 is CASSGQGSTGELFF. As DNA, the CDR3 is TGTGCCAGCAGTGGTCAGGGCTCCACCGGGGAGCTGTTTTTT.

This clone was seen ten or more times. This chain uses TRBV6-2 or TRBV6-3 with TRBJ2-7; a weak D match, TRBD1 (6 bases). Germline CDR1 MNHEY, CDR2 SVGEGT. CDR3 length: 12 residues. Trimming removed 4 bases from V and 4 bases from J, with 8 bases in between. The CDR3 region is CASSLGAYEQYF. In nucleotides, the CDR3 is TGTGCCAGCAGTTTGGGGGCGTACGAGCAGTACTTC.

The chain employs TRBV5-1 and TRBJ2-3; D might be TRBD1 (6 bases). The V and J ends lost 4 bases and 3 bases respectively, with 12 bases between them. There are 14 residues in the CDR3. Germline lookup yields CDR1 SGHRS and CDR2 YFSETQ. CDR3 residues: CASSITQGTDTQYF. CDR3 DNA: TGCGCCAGCAGCATCACTCAGGGGACAGATACGCAGTATTTT.